The present TCR beta chain was sequenced within a study of blood T cell repertoires in COVID-19. Data came from immunoSEQ multiplex PCR; TCRdb stores just in-frame clones and leaves some out. The table records a few hundred thousand clones, around 90% of them present only once. Germline CDR1 and CDR2: KGHSH and LQKENI. Trimming stripped 4 bases from V and 1 base from J, with 10 bases between. This CDR3 is built from 14 residues. This clone came up once. The clonotype was recovered from a woman aged 60-75 years with COVID-19, enrolled during active disease. J is TRBJ1-1 and V is TRBV18; D might be TRBD1 (6 bases). The sequencing input was peripheral blood. The CDR3 nucleotides read TGTGCCAGCTCACGGACCAGGGGGAACACTGAAGCTTTCTTT. Amino acids: CASSRTRGNTEAFF.